This entry lists 10 T cell receptor beta chains sequenced from one sample in a study of blood T cell repertoires in COVID-19. The method was immunoSEQ multiplex PCR; TCRdb's version includes in-frame clones alone and lacks a portion of them. The repertoire has 230,000 or so clones, about 87% of them found once; the top ten carry approximately 2.7%. Sequencing was carried out using PBMCs or T cells enriched from blood (not recorded which). All receptors come from a woman in her 30s who had recovered from COVID-19.

A single count supports this clone. This rearrangement joins TRBV7-9 to TRBJ1-2, with TRBD1 as a possible D gene (6 bases). CDR1 SEHNR and CDR2 FQNEAQ come from the germline V gene (reference sequence). The CDR3 runs to 14 residues. Trimming left V 4 bases short and J 1 base short, with 10 bases between. This CDR3 is CASSSGQINYGYTF. CDR3 DNA: TGTGCCAGCAGCTCTGGACAGATTAACTATGGCTACACCTTC.

The V call is TRBV7-9, the J call TRBJ2-2; 8 bases match TRBD1. CDR1 SEHNR and CDR2 FQNEAQ come from the germline V gene (reference sequence). Trimming at V came to 5 bases and at J to 3 bases, leaving 17 bases not matched to a gene. The CDR3 extends over 19 amino acids. The CDR3 sequence: CASSPPRQGSRMHTGELFF. The CDR3 DNA reads as TGTGCCAGCAGCCCACCAAGACAGGGGAGTAGAATGCACACCGGGGAGCTGTTTTTT.

This chain connects TRBV3-1 (or the pseudogene TRBV3-2) to TRBJ2-5, with 8 bases identical to TRBD2. Trimming removed 2 bases from V and 5 bases from J; junction bases left unmatched: 10. From germline, CDR1 is LGHDT and CDR2 YNNKEL (reference sequence). There are 16 residues in the CDR3. The CDR3 spells CASSQQAGVISETQYF. CDR3 coding DNA: TGTGCCAGCAGCCAACAAGCGGGGGTTATTTCGGAGACCCAGTACTTC.

The rearrangement links TRBV19 to TRBJ1-5, with 9 bases that match TRBD1. Germline CDR1 reads LNHDA; CDR2 reads SQIVND (reference sequence). The CDR3 runs to 14 residues. The V gene end was trimmed by 8 bases and the J gene end by 5 bases; junction bases not matched to a gene: 7. The CDR3 spells CASGRDRVDQPQHF. The DNA for the CDR3 is TGTGCCAGTGGCCGGGACAGGGTAGATCAGCCCCAGCATTTT.

The chain is built from TRBV6-1 and TRBJ1-4; D might be TRBD1 (6 bases). There are 16 residues in the CDR3. Trimming removed 1 base at V and 8 bases at J, with 17 bases between. Germline V gene sequence: CDR1 MNHNS, CDR2 SASEGT. CDR3 bases: TGTGCCAGCAGTGAAGGGGGAGGGGGGCCCGACGAAAAACTGTTTTTT. This translates into CASSEGGGGPDEKLFF.

The chain couples TRBV12-3 or TRBV12-4 to TRBJ1-1; a weak D match, TRBD1 (5 bases). Trimming removed 6 bases at V and 4 bases at J, with 12 bases between. The CDR3 spans 13 residues. In DNA, the CDR3 is TGTGCCAGCAGGCCCACGGGACTCACTGAAGCTTTCTTT. This sequence encodes CASRPTGLTEAFF.

The genes are TRBV11-2 and TRBJ2-3, with D possibly TRBD2 on 6 matching bases. Germline V CDR1 and CDR2: SGHAT, FQNNGV. V was trimmed by 6 bases and J by 11 bases, leaving 21 bases between them. The length of the CDR3 is 14 residues. CDR3: CASSPDPQVRGQYF. For the CDR3, the DNA is TGTGCCAGCAGTCCCGACCCACAGGTGCGGGGGCAGTATTTT.

The chain uses TRBV4-3 and TRBJ2-2; maybe TRBD2 (5 bases). The CDR3 has 15 amino acids. Germline CDR1 LGHNA, CDR2 YSLEER. The V end lost 0 bases, the J end lost 4 bases, and 9 bases lay between the germline ends. The DNA for the CDR3 is TGCGCCAGCAGCCAAGATTTGGCGGGCACCGGGGAGCTGTTTTTT. It specifies CASSQDLAGTGELFF.

V and J are TRBV5-1 and TRBJ1-2, with 10 bases aligning to TRBD1. V lost 3 bases and J lost 5; bases outside the gene matches: 10. The CDR3 extends over 16 amino acids. Per the germline V gene, CDR1 is SGHRS and CDR2 is YFSETQ. CDR3 sequence reads: CASSSGTGEVLYGYTF. CDR3 nucleotides: TGCGCCAGCAGCTCCGGGACAGGGGAGGTCCTATATGGCTACACCTTC.

This clone is a singleton in its sample. This rearrangement joins TRBV6-6 to TRBJ2-2, with 7 bases aligning to TRBD1. This CDR3 contains 15 residues. CDR1 is MNHNY and CDR2 is SVGAGI in the germline V gene (reference sequence). V dropped 6 bases and J dropped 1; count of bases not matched to a gene: 5. CDR3 in DNA: TGTGCCAGCAGCCTAAGGACAGGGAACACCGGGGAGCTGTTTTTT. Protein sequence: CASSLRTGNTGELFF.